The following is a T cell receptor (beta chain) sequence with its context. Its matching antigen is unknown. Germline CDR1 DFQATT, CDR2 SNEGSKA (reference sequence). This CDR3 region has 15 residues. V shed 6 bases and J shed 2 bases, with 20 bases lying between them. The data are from a study of T cells after yellow fever vaccination. Study overall: Fractions of low cell number were prepared using SMART-Seq v4 Ultra Low Input.

Universal primer sites and UMIs were introduced during 5'RACE template-switching synthesis of TCR cDNA. Via MiXCR, TCRdb re-called the 5' RACE reads, giving one row per CDR3 protein. The top ten clones hold 11% to 15% of a sample with 550,000 to 750,000 distinct CDR3 sequences, approximately 13% of them seen once. Overall study findings and caveats: Reappearing after the booster were most of the clones from primary vaccination (around 96% CD4, about 87% CD8).

This sample comprised PBMCs, obtained on the day of the yellow fever booster vaccination. The rearrangement uses TRBV20-1 and TRBJ2-7; a weak D match, TRBD2 (6 bases). This clonotype was obtained from a man aged 25-45 years who received the YFV17D yellow fever vaccine. In nucleotides, the CDR3 is TGCAGTGCCGCCCGGTCAAGGGACTTCGCCTACGAGCAGTACTTC. This gives the protein CSAARSRDFAYEQYF.